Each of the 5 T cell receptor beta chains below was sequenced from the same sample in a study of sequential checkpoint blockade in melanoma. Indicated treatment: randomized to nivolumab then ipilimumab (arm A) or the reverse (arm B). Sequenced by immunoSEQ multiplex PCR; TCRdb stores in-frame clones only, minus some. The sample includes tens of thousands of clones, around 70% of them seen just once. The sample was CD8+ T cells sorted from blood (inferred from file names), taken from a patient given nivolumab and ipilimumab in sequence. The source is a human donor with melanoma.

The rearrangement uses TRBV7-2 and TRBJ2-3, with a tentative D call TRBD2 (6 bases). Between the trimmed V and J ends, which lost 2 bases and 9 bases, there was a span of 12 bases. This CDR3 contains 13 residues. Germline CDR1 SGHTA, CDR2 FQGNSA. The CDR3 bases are TGTGCCAGCAGCTTACCCCGACTAGAAACGCAGTATTTT. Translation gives CASSLPRLETQYF.

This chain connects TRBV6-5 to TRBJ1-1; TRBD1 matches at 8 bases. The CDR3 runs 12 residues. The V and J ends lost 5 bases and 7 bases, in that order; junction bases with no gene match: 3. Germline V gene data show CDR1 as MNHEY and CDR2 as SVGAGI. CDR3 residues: CASSTQGVEAFF. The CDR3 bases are TGTGCCAGCAGTACACAGGGGGTTGAAGCTTTCTTT.

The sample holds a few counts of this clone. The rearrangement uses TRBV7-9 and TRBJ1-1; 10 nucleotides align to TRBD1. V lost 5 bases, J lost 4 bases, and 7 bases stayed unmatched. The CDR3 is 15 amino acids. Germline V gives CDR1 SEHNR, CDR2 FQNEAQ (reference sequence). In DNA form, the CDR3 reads TGTGCCAGCAGCCTGGACAGGGGGACGGGCACTGAAGCTTTCTTT. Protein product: CASSLDRGTGTEAFF.

The CDR3 nucleotides read TGTGCCACCAGCACCCTACTAGCGGGGGGCCGGTATTTT. Its translation: CATSTLLAGGRYF. This sequence joins TRBV15 and TRBJ2-3; TRBD2 matches 12 bases. Germline V gives CDR1 LNHNV, CDR2 YYDKDF (reference sequence). The CDR3 runs 13 residues. Trimming took 4 bases from V and 14 from J; bases not matched to a gene: 7.

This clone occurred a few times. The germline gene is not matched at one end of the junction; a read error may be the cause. DNA for the CDR3: TGTGCAAGCAGAGATAGTTTAGACAGGCAGACCTACGAGCAGTACTTC. Translated, it gives CASRDSLDRQTYEQYF. V and J are TRBV9 and TRBJ2-7; perhaps TRBD1 as D (6 bases). This CDR3 has 16 amino acids. The germline CDR1 and CDR2 sequences are SGDLS and YYNGEE.